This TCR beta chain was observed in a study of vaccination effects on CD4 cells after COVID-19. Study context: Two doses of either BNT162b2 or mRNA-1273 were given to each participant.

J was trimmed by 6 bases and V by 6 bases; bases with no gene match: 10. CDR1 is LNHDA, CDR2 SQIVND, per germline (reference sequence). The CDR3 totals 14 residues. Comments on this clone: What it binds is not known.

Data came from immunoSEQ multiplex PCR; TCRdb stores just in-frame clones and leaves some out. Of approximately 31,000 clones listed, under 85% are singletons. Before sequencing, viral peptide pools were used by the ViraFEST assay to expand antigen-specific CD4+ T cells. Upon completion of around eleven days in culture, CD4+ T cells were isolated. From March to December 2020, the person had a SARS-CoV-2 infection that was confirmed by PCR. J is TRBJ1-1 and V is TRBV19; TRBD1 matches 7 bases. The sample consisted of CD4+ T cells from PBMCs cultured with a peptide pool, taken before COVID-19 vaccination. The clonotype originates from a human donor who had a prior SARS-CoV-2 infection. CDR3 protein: CASRIIDRDAEAFF. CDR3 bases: TGTGCCAGTAGAATCATTGACAGGGACGCTGAAGCTTTCTTT.